A single sample is the source of the 20 T cell receptor beta chains below, sequenced in a study of cytomegalovirus exposure and HLA in healthy donors. Sequenced by immunoSEQ multiplex PCR; TCRdb stores in-frame clones only, minus some. In the table there are over 200,000 clones, 90% of which are singletons. The sample taken for sequencing was PBMCs. All receptors derive from a woman aged 25 to 45 in good health and CMV-seronegative.

The chain has TRBV28 and TRBJ2-7, with TRBD2 matching 8 bases. The CDR3 contains 16 residues. The trim removed 8 bases at V and 8 bases at J, leaving 20 bases unmatched. CDR1 MDHEN and CDR2 SYDVKM come from the germline V gene. Here the CDR3 DNA reads TGTGCCAGCGCCCCCGCTGGGCTAGCGGGTTCTACGAAGCAGTACTTC. This codes for CASAPAGLAGSTKQYF.

The chain combines TRBV19 with TRBJ1-4, with 7 nucleotides matching TRBD1. The V gene's germline CDR1 is LNHDA and CDR2 SQIVND (reference sequence). The CDR3 extends over 13 amino acids. V dropped 10 bases and J dropped 3; count of bases not matched to a gene: 5. DNA of the CDR3: TGTGCCACTTCGGACAGGTCTAATGAAAAACTGTTTTTT. This sequence encodes CATSDRSNEKLFF.

V usage is TRBV7-3 and J usage is TRBJ1-2, with TRBD1 as a possible D gene (5 bases). CDR3 length equals 12 residues. V dropped 4 bases and J dropped 13 bases, with 16 bases sitting between them. Germline values: CDR1 SGHTA, CDR2 FQGTGA. The CDR3 sequence: CASSSGTVGRTF. CDR3 DNA sequence: TGTGCCAGCAGCTCCGGGACGGTGGGTCGCACCTTC.

V gene TRBV7-8 combines with J gene TRBJ2-5; no reliable D call. This CDR3 is 15 amino acids long. Germline CDR1 is SGHVS and CDR2 is FQNEAQ. V lost 0 bases, J lost 2 bases, and 10 bases lay in between. The CDR3: CASSLARLVQETQYF. CDR3 DNA: TGTGCCAGCAGCTTAGCGCGGCTAGTTCAAGAGACCCAGTACTTC.

The V and J genes are TRBV5-1 and TRBJ2-7; TRBD1 agrees at 7 bases. Germline lookup yields CDR1 SGHRS and CDR2 YFSETQ. CDR3 length: 14 residues. V was pared by 2 bases and J by 9 bases, with 11 bases of the junction left unmatched. This chain's CDR3 is CASSLGTDPAGQYF. In DNA, the CDR3 is TGCGCCAGCAGCTTAGGGACAGACCCGGCGGGGCAGTACTTC.

Only one count was recorded for this clone. The chain uses TRBV5-1 and TRBJ2-7; D ambiguous. The CDR3 is 14 amino acids. Between the trimmed V and J ends, which lost 0 bases and 0 bases, there was a span of 7 bases. The germline V gene has CDR1 SGHRS and CDR2 YFSETQ. The CDR3 bases are TGCGCCAGCAGCTTGGCACAGAGCTCCTACGAGCAGTACTTC. This translates into CASSLAQSSYEQYF.

V is TRBV4-3 and J is TRBJ2-7; 9 bases agree with TRBD2. The CDR3 runs 17 residues. V shed 1 base, J shed 1 base, and the junction held 8 bases outside the gene matches. Germline CDR1 reads LGHNA; CDR2 reads YSLEER. The CDR3: CASSQGLTSGSSYEQYF. CDR3 sequence (DNA): TGCGCCAGCAGCCAAGGCCTAACTAGCGGGTCATCCTACGAGCAGTACTTC.

The chain uses TRBV6-5 and TRBJ2-7, with TRBD2 matching over 10 bases. In germline, CDR1 is MNHEY, CDR2 SVGAGI. V gave up 2 bases and J gave up 4 bases; unmatched junction bases: 5. This CDR3 is built from 15 residues. The DNA for the CDR3 is TGTGCCAGCAGTTACCCTAGCGGGAGTGGGTACGAGCAGTACTTC. Translating gives CASSYPSGSGYEQYF.

V usage is TRBV4-1 and J usage is TRBJ1-2, with 7 positions matching TRBD1. The germline CDR1 and CDR2 sequences are MGHRA and YSYEKL. Trimming removed 0 bases from V and 8 bases from J; junction bases left unmatched: 12. The CDR3 length is 16 residues. The CDR3 protein is CASSQDPGDSFRGYTF. In DNA form, the CDR3 reads TGCGCCAGCAGCCAAGATCCCGGGGACAGCTTCAGGGGCTACACCTTC.

This clone has more than one count but fewer than ten. The chain is built from TRBV10-3 and TRBJ2-7; possible D gene TRBD1, 5 bases. Germline V gene sequence: CDR1 ENHRY, CDR2 SYGVKD. The CDR3 length is 13 residues. V lost 4 bases and J 4 bases, leaving 11 bases between the germline ends. The CDR3 DNA reads TGTGCCATCAGTGTCCGAGACAGATACGAGCAGTACTTC. It is translated as CAISVRDRYEQYF.

The chain carries TRBV7-2 and TRBJ1-5, with TRBD1 matching over 11 bases. This CDR3 region has 12 residues. Per germline, CDR1 SGHTA and CDR2 FQGNSA. The CDR3 DNA follows: TGTGCAGTAGGGACAGGGGGACAGCCCCAGCATTTT. Translated: CAVGTGGQPQHF. Full variable domain (remainder filled in from reference TRBV7-2 and TRBJ1-5): GAGVSQSPSNKVTEKGKDVELRCDPISGHTALYWYRQSLGQGLEFLIYFQGNSAPDKSGLPSDRFSAERTGGSVSTLTIQRTQQEDSAVYLCAVGTGGQPQHFGDGTRLSIL.

This chain's CDR3 is CASSLEAGSRFSYEQYF. Written as DNA, the CDR3 is TGCGCCAGCAGCTTGGAGGCAGGGTCCCGCTTCTCCTACGAGCAGTACTTC. The chain joins TRBV5-1 to TRBJ2-7; D may be TRBD1 (5 bases). The CDR3 has 17 residues. Per the germline V gene, CDR1 is SGHRS and CDR2 is YFSETQ. Trimming took 0 bases from V and 0 from J, leaving 16 bases between them.

This clone was seen a few times. This chain joins TRBV5-1 and TRBJ2-2, with D tentatively TRBD1 (5 bases). V was shortened by 4 bases and J by 1 base, with 8 bases between the two germline ends. The germline V gene encodes CDR1 SGHRS and CDR2 YFSETQ. This CDR3 has 14 amino acids. The CDR3 bases are TGCGCCAGCAGCCTAGGACAGAACACCGGGGAGCTGTTTTTT. Protein sequence: CASSLGQNTGELFF. Full variable domain (remainder filled in from reference TRBV5-1 and TRBJ2-2): KAGVTQTPRYLIKTRGQQVTLSCSPISGHRSVSWYQQTPGQGLQFLFEYFSETQRNKGNFPGRFSGRQFSNSRSEMNVSTLELGDSALYLCASSLGQNTGELFFGEGSRLTVL.

Turning to this clone: Other nucleotide sequences in the sample specify the same CDR3. The chain carries TRBV27 and TRBJ2-7, with 8 bases lining up with TRBD1. The CDR3 loop spans 15 amino acids. CDR1 is MNHEY, CDR2 SMNVEV, per germline (reference sequence). Germline trimming cut 3 bases from V and 3 bases from J; bases unmatched to any gene: 7. The CDR3 protein is CASSFGTGGYYEQYF. CDR3 DNA sequence: TGTGCCAGCAGTTTTGGGACAGGAGGCTACTACGAGCAGTACTTC.

The V call is TRBV27, the J call TRBJ1-1; TRBD1 is a possible D gene (5 bases). This CDR3 spans 17 amino acids. The ends were cut back, 1 base at V and 5 bases at J, with 20 bases in the middle. Per germline, CDR1 MNHEY and CDR2 SMNVEV (reference sequence). The CDR3 reads CASSLYQQVLAGTEAFF. CDR3 bases: TGTGCCAGCAGTTTATACCAACAGGTACTGGCTGGGACTGAAGCTTTCTTT.

The CDR3 loop reads CATKEREPPYEQYF. DNA for the CDR3: TGTGCCACAAAGGAGCGGGAGCCCCCCTACGAGCAGTACTTC. The rearrangement uses TRBV2 and TRBJ2-7; 8 bases line up with TRBD2. This CDR3 has 14 residues. J gave up 2 bases and V 10 bases, and 10 bases lay outside the gene matches. The V gene's germline CDR1 is SNHLY and CDR2 FYNNEI. Together with reference TRBV2 and TRBJ2-7, the CDR3 gives the full variable domain: EPEVTQTPSHQVTQMGQEVILRCVPISNHLYFYWYRQILGQKVEFLVSFYNNEISEKSEIFDDQFSVERPDGSNFTLKIRSTKLEDSAMYFCATKEREPPYEQYFGPGTRLTVT.

V and J are TRBV18 and TRBJ1-2; a weak D match, TRBD1 (6 bases). The V end was cut by 2 bases, the J end by 6 bases, with 13 bases between. Germline CDR1 and CDR2: KGHSH and LQKENI. CDR3 length: 14 amino acids. The CDR3 sequence: CASSPNRDVDGYTF. DNA of the CDR3: TGTGCCAGCTCACCAAACAGGGACGTGGATGGCTACACCTTC.

The rearrangement uses TRBV11-2 and TRBJ1-1; a weak D match, TRBD1 (5 bases). The V end lost 0 bases, the J end lost 5 bases, and 13 bases lay between the germline ends. The CDR3 has 15 amino acids. Germline CDR1 is SGHAT and CDR2 is FQNNGV. The CDR3 sequence: CASSLEAGGSTEAFF. The CDR3 DNA follows: TGTGCCAGCAGCTTAGAAGCCGGGGGGTCGACTGAAGCTTTCTTT.

Only one count was recorded for this clone. The J gene is TRBJ2-2, the V gene TRBV19; 10 bases match TRBD2. The germline CDR1 and CDR2 sequences are LNHDA and SQIVND (reference sequence). The CDR3 totals 17 residues. V lost 5 bases, J lost 1 base, and 7 bases stayed unmatched. In DNA form, the CDR3 reads TGTGCCAGTAGTGGCCAGCGGACTAGCGGGAACACCGGGGAGCTGTTTTTT. It codes for CASSGQRTSGNTGELFF. Together with reference TRBV19 and TRBJ2-2, the CDR3 gives the full variable domain: DGGITQSPKYLFRKEGQNVTLSCEQNLNHDAMYWYRQDPGQGLRLIYYSQIVNDFQKGDIAEGYSVSREKKESFPLTVTSAQKNPTAFYLCASSGQRTSGNTGELFFGEGSRLTVL.

The chain recombines TRBV9 with TRBJ1-2; 7 bases are shared with TRBD1. Germline V CDR1 and CDR2: SGDLS, YYNGEE. Unmatched junction bases numbered 8, after V lost 3 bases and J lost 0 bases. The CDR3 extends over 16 amino acids. The CDR3 bases are TGTGCCAGCAGCGCCGGAGCAGGGGGTGCTAACTATGGCTACACCTTC. Translated, it gives CASSAGAGGANYGYTF. The full variable domain, in which reference TRBV9 and TRBJ1-2 provide the parts outside the CDR3, is DSGVTQTPKHLITATGQRVTLRCSPRSGDLSVYWYQQSLDQGLQFLIQYYNGEERAKGNILERFSAQQFPDLHSELNLSSLELGDSALYFCASSAGAGGANYGYTFGSGTRLTVV.